One sample yielded the 28 T cell receptor beta chains listed below, sequenced in a study of Graves' ophthalmopathy and Graves' hyperthyroidism (dated by TCRdb to 2016 to 2019). TCRdb records Illumina HiSeq 2000 as the sequencer. TCR beta CDR3 regions were amplified from RNA transcripts for repertoire sequencing. HTBI primers and the Qiagen OneStep RT-PCR kit were used in a first-round RT-PCR, which was followed by a second-round multiplex PCR, size selection and purification. TCRdb redid the processing of the public reads, applying fastp at Q25 and MiXCR, and retained in-frame beta chains. Rows are combined by CDR3 protein, so each entry shows the most common genes and DNA. This sample is represented by over a million distinct CDR3 sequences; less than 45% of them were singletons. Of the sample, more than 9.5% falls within the top ten clones. Source material: peripheral blood or thyroid tissue (not recorded which). Receptor source: an adult man with Graves' hyperthyroidism.

The J gene is TRBJ1-6, the V gene TRBV7-9; TRBD1 is a possible D gene (6 bases). Per germline, CDR1 SEHNR and CDR2 FQNEAQ (reference sequence). This CDR3 comprises 15 residues. V was pared by 6 bases and J by 5 bases, with 14 bases between. The DNA for the CDR3 is TGTGCCAGCAGGGTCGGGGGGCGGAATAATTCACCCCTCCACTTT. Translating gives CASRVGGRNNSPLHF. The full variable domain, its missing parts supplied by reference TRBV7-9 and TRBJ1-6, is DTGVSQNPRHKITKRGQNVTFRCDPISEHNRLYWYRQTLGQGPEFLTYFQNEAQLEKSRLLSDRFSAERPKGSFSTLEIQRTEQGDSAMYLCASRVGGRNNSPLHFGNGTRLTVT.

This clonotype was found many times. The genes are TRBV10-2 and TRBJ2-5, with TRBD1 identical over 8 bases. The CDR3 extends over 15 amino acids. Trimming removed 7 bases from V and 5 bases from J; junction bases left unmatched: 12. CDR1 is WSHSY, CDR2 SAAADI, per germline. CDR3 region: CASIPQGQGLETQYF. The CDR3 nucleotides read TGCGCCAGCATTCCCCAAGGACAGGGTTTGGAGACCCAGTACTTC.

The sample holds many counts of this clonotype. This rearrangement joins TRBV6-5 to TRBJ1-1; possible D gene TRBD1, 5 bases. Trimming shortened V by 2 bases and J by 2 bases, and 9 bases separated the two germline ends. Germline assignment: CDR1 MNHEY and CDR2 SVGAGI. The CDR3 is made up of 14 amino acids. The chain's CDR3 is CASSYAGSNTEAFF. In DNA form, the CDR3 reads TGTGCCAGCAGTTACGCAGGGAGTAACACTGAAGCTTTCTTT.

V is TRBV9 and J is TRBJ2-5, with 7 bases identical to TRBD1. Losses at the gene ends were 5 bases for V and 5 bases for J; bases not matched to a gene: 6. The germline V gene encodes CDR1 SGDLS and CDR2 YYNGEE. The CDR3 length is 13 residues. The CDR3 coding sequence is TGTGCCAGCAGATCGACAGGGATTGAGACCCAGTACTTC. This encodes CASRSTGIETQYF.

This clonotype was found a few times. The chain uses TRBV6-1 and TRBJ1-1; D is uncertain. V was trimmed by 4 bases and J by 3 bases, leaving 18 bases between them. Germline V gene sequence: CDR1 MNHNS, CDR2 SASEGT. This CDR3 has 16 amino acids. This CDR3 reads CASSGKVGGGYTEAFF. As DNA, the CDR3 is TGTGCCAGCAGTGGAAAGGTGGGCGGCGGGTACACTGAAGCTTTCTTT.

The chain carries TRBV30 and TRBJ2-7; TRBD1 is a possible D gene (6 bases). The CDR3 consists of 11 residues. CDR1 is GTSNPN, CDR2 SVGIG, per germline (reference sequence). Deletions cut 4 bases from V and 5 bases from J, with 9 bases between. CDR3 in DNA: TGTGCCTGGAACAGGGAAAACGAGCAGTACTTC. Protein product: CAWNRENEQYF.

This clonotype was seen repeatedly, ten times or more. This chain joins TRBV12-3 or TRBV12-4 and TRBJ1-5, with a weak D call TRBD1 (6 bases). The CDR3 consists of 15 residues. The V and J ends lost 3 bases and 5 bases respectively, with 14 bases between them. The CDR3 spells CASSLTGTGHQPQHF. CDR3 DNA: TGTGCCAGCAGTTTGACGGGAACAGGGCATCAGCCCCAGCATTTT.

This chain connects TRBV10-3 to TRBJ2-1; D is perhaps TRBD1 or TRBD2 (5 bases each). CDR3 length equals 15 residues. The ends were cut back, 6 bases at V and 8 bases at J, with 20 bases in the middle. Germline lookup yields CDR1 ENHRY and CDR2 SYGVKD. The CDR3 DNA sequence: TGTGCCATCAGACCCGGGACCCCCTCTCCCGATGAGCAGTTCTTC. This encodes CAIRPGTPSPDEQFF.

The chain joins TRBV20-1 to TRBJ2-3; D perhaps matches TRBD1 (5 bases). Trimming cost V 6 bases and J 5 bases, with 12 bases left between them. This CDR3 spans 12 amino acids. The germline gives CDR1 DFQATT, CDR2 SNEGSKA (reference sequence). The CDR3 nucleotides read TGCAGTGCCAGCCGGACACGAGATACGCAGTATTTT. Translating it yields CSASRTRDTQYF.

Only a few counts were recorded for this clonotype. The chain is built from TRBV15 and TRBJ2-7, with D possibly matching TRBD1 (6 bases). V lost 0 bases and J lost 2, with 11 bases in between. Germline V gene data show CDR1 as LNHNV and CDR2 as YYDKDF (reference sequence). The CDR3 runs to 15 residues. DNA of the CDR3: TGTGCCACCAGCAGAGAAGTACAGGGCACCTACGAGCAGTACTTC. Encoded protein: CATSREVQGTYEQYF.

The rearrangement links TRBV20-1 to TRBJ1-1; D is ambiguous. V was trimmed by 2 bases and J by 2 bases, leaving 21 bases between them. The CDR3 sequence is 17 residues long. CDR1 DFQATT and CDR2 SNEGSKA come from the germline V gene (reference sequence). The CDR3 bases are TGCAGTGCTAGAATAGCGGGAGGGCCGGGCTTAAACACTGAAGCTTTCTTT. The encoded protein is CSARIAGGPGLNTEAFF.

This chain links TRBV20-1 with TRBJ2-7; TRBD2 agrees at 8 bases. The V gene end was trimmed by 4 bases and the J gene end by 10 bases; junction bases not matched to a gene: 18. CDR3 size: 15 residues. Germline V gene lookup returns CDR1 DFQATT and CDR2 SNEGSKA (reference sequence). For the CDR3, the DNA is TGCAGTGCTACAGGGACTAGTGGTCTCAACGAGAGTCAGTACTTC. Translated: CSATGTSGLNESQYF.

The chain carries TRBV29-1 and TRBJ1-6; D uncertain. The CDR3 consists of 13 residues. V lost 6 bases and J lost 9, with 15 bases in between. Germline V CDR1 and CDR2: SQVTM, ANQGSEA. The CDR3: CSVRVTTASPLHF. For the CDR3, the DNA is TGCAGCGTCCGAGTCACAACGGCTTCACCCCTCCACTTT.

For this clonotype: A much larger clone lies one base from this, so it may be a read error. V usage is TRBV12-3 or TRBV12-4 and J usage is TRBJ1-6; TRBD1 matches 12 bases. V trimming: 4 bases; J trimming: 6 bases; junction bases outside the gene matches: 7. The CDR3 runs 17 residues. Here the CDR3 DNA reads TGTGCCAGCAGTTCAACCGGGACAGGGGGCCCTAATTCACCCCTCCACTTT. The encoded protein is CASSSTGTGGPNSPLHF.

The chain joins TRBV20-1 to TRBJ2-1, with 8 bases that match TRBD2. The germline V gene encodes CDR1 DFQATT and CDR2 SNEGSKA (reference sequence). Trimming cost V 0 bases and J 10 bases; bases outside gene matches: 17. The CDR3 extends over 17 amino acids. CDR3 loop: CSARDLIRSGRGNEQFF. In DNA, the CDR3 is TGCAGTGCTAGAGATCTAATACGGAGCGGGAGAGGCAACGAGCAGTTCTTC.

This clonotype was observed a few times. This chain links TRBV19 with TRBJ1-2, with a possible D match to TRBD1 (5 bases). CDR1 and CDR2 (germline): LNHDA, SQIVND (reference sequence). V was clipped by 7 bases and J by 4 bases, with 13 bases between them. This CDR3 comprises 13 residues. CDR3 DNA: TGTGCCAGTACCATGGGGACCGCCTATGGCTACACCTTC. Translating it yields CASTMGTAYGYTF.

This clonotype showed up many times. The gene calls are TRBV6-2 or TRBV6-3 and TRBJ1-6; no reliable D call. Germline CDR1 reads MNHEY; CDR2 reads SVGEGT. V was shortened by 4 bases and J by 14 bases, with 9 bases between the two germline ends. The CDR3 spans 11 residues. CDR3 sequence reads: CASSLGITLHF. The CDR3 region has the DNA TGTGCCAGCAGTTTGGGTATCACCCTCCACTTT.

This clonotype was detected many times. The chain employs TRBV4-3 and TRBJ1-1; a possible D gene is TRBD1 (6 bases). Between the trimmed V and J ends, which lost 3 bases and 3 bases, there was a span of 14 bases. The CDR3 has 15 residues. Germline V gene sequence: CDR1 LGHNA, CDR2 YSLEER. The CDR3 here is CASSQEGGGDTEAFF. The DNA of the CDR3 is TGCGCCAGCAGCCAGGAAGGGGGAGGAGACACTGAAGCTTTCTTT.

The chain employs TRBV4-3 and TRBJ1-4; D unresolved. This CDR3 comprises 14 residues. Germline CDR1 and CDR2: LGHNA and YSLEER. V was trimmed by 0 bases and J by 8 bases, leaving 10 bases between them. The CDR3 here is CASSQDKTPEKLFF. CDR3 nucleotides: TGCGCCAGCAGCCAAGATAAAACACCGGAAAAACTGTTTTTT.

The genes are TRBV19 and TRBJ1-3; 8 bases are a match to TRBD1. This CDR3 region has 16 residues. Trimming took 5 bases from V and 12 from J; bases not matched to a gene: 18. CDR1 is LNHDA and CDR2 is SQIVND in the germline V gene (reference sequence). The CDR3 DNA reads as TGTGCCAGTAGTGCTCCGGGACAGGCCATCAGCCCCAGCATATATTTT. This sequence encodes CASSAPGQAISPSIYF.

This clonotype was seen ten or more times. The chain has TRBV6-5 and TRBJ1-1; TRBD1 aligns across 7 bases. The V gene's germline CDR1 is MNHEY and CDR2 SVGAGI. The CDR3 length is 15 residues. V lost 6 bases and J lost 10; bases outside the gene matches: 17. The CDR3 DNA follows: TGTGCCAGCAGCGACGGACAGGTTGGCTTTTGGGGAGCTTTCTTT. As protein: CASSDGQVGFWGAFF.

This rearrangement joins TRBV24-1 to TRBJ2-7; 11 bases match TRBD2. The CDR3 loop spans 13 amino acids. Germline CDR1 is KGHDR and CDR2 is SFDVKD. CDR3 region: CASVSGRGYEQYF. The DNA for the CDR3 is TGTGCTAGTGTTAGCGGGAGGGGGTACGAGCAGTACTTC.

CDR3 DNA: TGTGCCACCAGTGTCCGAGACAGCCCCGGGCATTTT. The encoded protein is CATSVRDSPGHF. The chain couples TRBV7-2 to TRBJ1-5; perhaps TRBD1 as D (5 bases). CDR1 and CDR2 (germline): SGHTA, FQGNSA. This CDR3 is 12 amino acids long. Between the trimmed V and J ends, which lost 10 bases and 15 bases, there was a span of 22 bases.

This clonotype came up many times. This chain uses TRBV4-1 with TRBJ1-2; D call uncertain. CDR1 MGHRA and CDR2 YSYEKL come from the germline V gene. The V gene lost 0 bases and the J gene lost 7 bases, with 15 bases spanning the gap. The CDR3 has 15 residues. CDR3 amino acids: CASSQDMLGRGGYTF. DNA of the CDR3: TGCGCCAGCAGCCAAGATATGTTGGGCCGGGGTGGCTACACCTTC.

V gene TRBV19 combines with J gene TRBJ1-1; 10 bases line up with TRBD1. The CDR3 is made up of 15 amino acids. Trimming removed 3 bases from V and 4 bases from J; junction bases left unmatched: 5. Germline V gene lookup returns CDR1 LNHDA and CDR2 SQIVND (reference sequence). For the CDR3, the DNA is TGTGCCAGTAGTATTGGGGGACAGGGGCCCACTGAAGCTTTCTTT. It encodes CASSIGGQGPTEAFF.

The rearrangement uses TRBV9 and TRBJ1-6; no reliable D call. This CDR3 comprises 15 residues. The V end lost 5 bases, the J end lost 7 bases, and 16 bases lay between the germline ends. The V gene's germline CDR1 is SGDLS and CDR2 YYNGEE. CDR3 in amino acids: CASSYPSGRNSPLHF. CDR3 nucleotides: TGTGCCAGCAGTTACCCTTCAGGTCGCAATTCACCCCTCCACTTT. The full variable domain, in which reference TRBV9 and TRBJ1-6 provide the parts outside the CDR3, is DSGVTQTPKHLITATGQRVTLRCSPRSGDLSVYWYQQSLDQGLQFLIQYYNGEERAKGNILERFSAQQFPDLHSELNLSSLELGDSALYFCASSYPSGRNSPLHFGNGTRLTVT.

This clonotype was observed many times. The J gene is TRBJ2-5, the V gene TRBV11-2, with D unclear. CDR1 is SGHAT and CDR2 is FQNNGV in the germline V gene. The CDR3 loop spans 11 amino acids. The V and J ends lost 5 bases and 5 bases respectively, with 6 bases between them. For the CDR3, the DNA is TGTGCCAGCAGCCAATTGGAGACCCAGTACTTC. Translation: CASSQLETQYF.

Note on this clonotype: Relative to the germline gene, one junction end is altered; a read error may explain this. This chain connects TRBV10-2 to TRBJ1-1, with D unclear. Germline V CDR1 and CDR2: WSHSY, SAAADI. The CDR3 has 16 residues. In DNA form, the CDR3 reads TGTGCCAGCAGTTACTCGATCTTACAGCCGAACACTGAAGCTTTCTTT. Protein: CASSYSILQPNTEAFF.